One and the same sample provided the 20 T cell receptor beta chains below, sequenced in a study of sequential checkpoint blockade in melanoma. Sample treatment: randomized to nivolumab then ipilimumab (arm A) or the reverse (arm B). TCRdb's copy holds only in-frame clones and misses some; the assay was immunoSEQ multiplex PCR. The data contain about 15,000 clones, more than 65% of them seen just once; the ten biggest clones take up roughly 31%. The sequenced sample was CD8+ T cells sorted from blood (inferred from file names), obtained from a patient given nivolumab and ipilimumab in sequence. These receptors were taken from a human donor with melanoma.

This clone was seen only a few times. This chain joins TRBV6-6 and TRBJ1-4; TRBD1 matches at 7 bases. Trimming cost V 4 bases and J 6 bases; bases outside gene matches: 8. Germline V CDR1 and CDR2: MNHNY, SVGAGI (reference sequence). The CDR3 runs 15 residues. The CDR3 coding sequence is TGTGCCAGCAGTTCAACAGGGGAGGCGCATGAAAAACTGTTTTTT. Amino acids: CASSSTGEAHEKLFF.

This clone was picked up a small number of times. CDR3 loop: CASSLGVSGGSSYNEQFF. The CDR3 DNA follows: TGTGCCAGCAGCTTAGGGGTTTCGGGCGGGAGCTCCTACAATGAGCAGTTCTTC. The chain carries TRBV7-6 and TRBJ2-1, with TRBD2 matching 7 bases. CDR1 is SGHVS, CDR2 FNYEAQ, per germline. This CDR3 contains 18 residues. Unmatched junction bases numbered 9, after V lost 1 base and J lost 0 bases.

This clone was found once. V is TRBV7-2 and J is TRBJ1-1, with D tentatively TRBD1 (6 bases). There are 15 residues in the CDR3. Trimming left V 5 bases short and J 2 bases short, with 15 bases between. Germline-derived CDR1 and CDR2 are SGHTA and FQGNSA. The CDR3 protein is CASSPSGTSNTEAFF. CDR3 bases: TGTGCCAGCAGCCCCTCCGGGACATCTAACACTGAAGCTTTCTTT. Together with reference TRBV7-2 and TRBJ1-1, the CDR3 gives the full variable domain: GAGVSQSPSNKVTEKGKDVELRCDPISGHTALYWYRQSLGQGLEFLIYFQGNSAPDKSGLPSDRFSAERTGGSVSTLTIQRTQQEDSAVYLCASSPSGTSNTEAFFGQGTRLTVV.

This clone showed up just once. This chain uses TRBV19 with TRBJ1-1, with TRBD1 matching over 10 bases. The trim removed 1 base at V and 6 bases at J, leaving 14 bases unmatched. The germline gives CDR1 LNHDA, CDR2 SQIVND (reference sequence). This CDR3 is built from 18 residues. DNA of the CDR3: TGTGCCAGTAGTATAGTGGCGACAGGGGGCAGGGGATCTGCTGAAGCTTTCTTT. Translating it yields CASSIVATGGRGSAEAFF.

The sample holds a few counts of this clone. The gene calls are TRBV6-4 and TRBJ1-2; TRBD1 matches at 8 bases. This CDR3 comprises 14 residues. V lost 5 bases to trimming and J lost 0 bases; unmatched junction nucleotides: 2. Germline loops: CDR1 MRHNA, CDR2 SNTAGT. This chain's CDR3 is CASSLQGANYGYTF. The CDR3 region has the DNA TGTGCCAGCAGTTTACAGGGGGCTAACTATGGCTACACCTTC.

The chain carries TRBV27 and TRBJ2-7; 7 bases line up with TRBD2. V dropped 7 bases and J dropped 0; count of bases not matched to a gene: 6. Per germline, CDR1 MNHEY and CDR2 SMNVEV (reference sequence). The CDR3 consists of 14 residues. The CDR3 DNA reads TGTGCCAGCAAAAGCGGGGAGCCCTCCTACGAGCAGTACTTC. It translates to CASKSGEPSYEQYF.

The gene calls are TRBV19 and TRBJ2-3, with TRBD2 matching 7 bases. Per the germline V gene, CDR1 is LNHDA and CDR2 is SQIVND (reference sequence). CDR3 length: 17 amino acids. The trim removed 5 bases at V and 3 bases at J, leaving 14 bases unmatched. CDR3 amino acids: CASSSSWREYDTDTQYF. CDR3 nucleotide sequence: TGTGCCAGTAGTTCCTCATGGCGGGAGTACGATACAGATACGCAGTATTTT.

The chain uses TRBV27 and TRBJ2-7; D gene uncertain. In germline, CDR1 is MNHEY, CDR2 SMNVEV (reference sequence). Between the trimmed V and J ends, which lost 2 bases and 5 bases, there was a span of 16 bases. There are 15 residues in the CDR3. The CDR3 is CASSLVSQSPHEQYF. The CDR3 bases are TGTGCCAGCAGTTTAGTGTCCCAATCCCCCCACGAGCAGTACTTC.

The chain recombines TRBV21-1 with TRBJ2-7; the table calls TRBD2, which could not be checked here. TRBV21-1 is a recognized pseudogene. This CDR3 comprises 15 residues. The CDR3 coding sequence is TGTGCCAGCAGCAATGCTAGCGGGAACTCCTACGAGCAGTACTTC. Translation gives CASSNASGNSYEQYF.

J is TRBJ2-3 and V is TRBV7-8, with D perhaps TRBD2 (6 bases). The CDR3 spans 17 residues. Looked up from germline, CDR1 is SGHVS and CDR2 is FQNEAQ. V gave up 1 base and J gave up 0 bases, with 14 bases separating them. CDR3 DNA: TGTGCCAGCAGCTTAGTTCAGGAGGGGCCTAGCACAGATACGCAGTATTTT. Protein product: CASSLVQEGPSTDTQYF. Supplemented by reference TRBV7-8 and TRBJ2-3, the full variable domain reads GAGVSQSPRYKVAKRGQDVALRCDPISGHVSLFWYQQALGQGPEFLTYFQNEAQLDKSGLPSDRFFAERPEGSVSTLKIQRTQQEDSAVYLCASSLVQEGPSTDTQYFGPGTRLTVL.

A few counts support this clone. The gene calls are TRBV6-4 and TRBJ1-6, with 10 bases aligning to TRBD1. Unmatched junction bases numbered 2, after V lost 2 bases and J lost 10 bases. CDR1 is MRHNA and CDR2 is SNTAGT in the germline V gene. The CDR3 extends over 14 amino acids. In DNA, the CDR3 is TGTGCCAGCAGTGACGGACAGGGGGGATCACCCCTCCACTTT. Translation gives CASSDGQGGSPLHF.

CDR3 region: CASSQILAGGFYNEQFF. In DNA form, the CDR3 reads TGCGCCAGCAGCCAAATTCTAGCGGGAGGGTTTTACAATGAGCAGTTCTTC. The chain links TRBV4-3 to TRBJ2-1; 12 nucleotides align to TRBD2. The CDR3 has 17 residues. V was clipped by 2 bases and J by 4 bases; unmatched bases: 6. CDR1 is LGHNA, CDR2 YSLEER, per germline.

The genes are TRBV10-1 and TRBJ1-5; D is uncertain. Germline loops: CDR1 WNHNN, CDR2 SYGVQD (reference sequence). The CDR3 extends over 13 amino acids. V lost 6 bases, J lost 3 bases, and 9 bases lay in between. CDR3 sequence reads: CASSARNNQPQHF. CDR3 nucleotides: TGCGCCAGCAGCGCGCGGAACAATCAGCCCCAGCATTTT.

J is TRBJ2-1 and V is TRBV4-1; 12 bases align to TRBD2. Germline-derived CDR1 and CDR2 are MGHRA and YSYEKL. CDR3 length: 22 residues. The J segment lost 0 bases and the V segment lost 3 bases, leaving 18 bases of the junction unmatched. In nucleotides, the CDR3 is TGCGCCAGCAGCCACGGACGTTCCTTTGGACTAGCGGGACCCTACTCCTACAATGAGCAGTTCTTC. Translated, it gives CASSHGRSFGLAGPYSYNEQFF.

CDR3 sequence (DNA): TGTGCCAGCAGCTTAGGCCCAGGGATGGGTAATGAAAAACTGTTTTTT. It specifies CASSLGPGMGNEKLFF. This chain connects TRBV7-9 to TRBJ1-4; tentative D call: TRBD1 (5 bases). Trimming pared 1 base from V and 4 bases from J, leaving 13 bases between. The CDR3 extends over 16 amino acids. Per germline, CDR1 SEHNR and CDR2 FQNEAQ (reference sequence).

This chain connects TRBV19 to TRBJ1-5; D unresolved. This CDR3 is built from 13 residues. V was shortened by 9 bases and J by 7 bases, with 16 bases between the two germline ends. Germline V gene sequence: CDR1 LNHDA, CDR2 SQIVND (reference sequence). CDR3 coding DNA: TGTGCCAGCAACCAAGACGATAGCCAGCCCCAGCATTTT. It codes for CASNQDDSQPQHF.

CDR3 coding DNA: TGTGCCTGGAGTGAGGGGACAGGGAACACTGAAGCTTTCTTT. Its protein product is CAWSEGTGNTEAFF. This chain uses TRBV30 with TRBJ1-1, with 8 bases aligning to TRBD1. The V and J ends lost 1 base and 1 base, in that order; junction bases with no gene match: 2. CDR3 size: 14 residues. Germline assignment: CDR1 GTSNPN and CDR2 SVGIG (reference sequence).

A few counts support this clone. This chain joins TRBV6-4 and TRBJ2-7; 11 bases are a match to TRBD1. The CDR3 sequence is 14 residues long. CDR1 MRHNA and CDR2 SNTAGT come from the germline V gene. J lost 7 bases, V lost 6 bases, and 8 bases had no gene match. CDR3 in DNA: TGTGCCAGCAGCGAAGGGACAGGGGGTGAGGAGCAGTACTTC. Protein: CASSEGTGGEEQYF.

DNA of the CDR3: TGTGCCAGCAGTCATCGAGTGGGGGGAACACTATCCTACAATGAGCAGTTCTTC. Translation gives CASSHRVGGTLSYNEQFF. The rearrangement uses TRBV9 and TRBJ2-1; tentative D call: TRBD2 (6 bases). This CDR3 is built from 18 residues. CDR1 SGDLS and CDR2 YYNGEE come from the germline V gene. V lost 5 bases and J 1 base, leaving 22 bases between the germline ends.

J is TRBJ2-1 and V is TRBV4-3; D gene unclear. This CDR3 region has 15 residues. Between the trimmed V and J ends, which lost 0 bases and 9 bases, there was a span of 15 bases. Germline CDR1 LGHNA, CDR2 YSLEER. The CDR3 here is CASSQDTVQAGEQFF. CDR3 nucleotides: TGCGCCAGCAGCCAAGATACGGTGCAAGCAGGTGAGCAGTTCTTC.